This TCR beta chain was profiled in a study of T cell changes during pregnancy in multiple sclerosis. Per the germline V gene, CDR1 is SGDLS and CDR2 is YYNGEE. V dropped 0 bases and J dropped 0 bases, with 11 bases sitting between them. The CDR3 extends over 16 amino acids. TCRdb's copy holds only in-frame clones and misses some; the assay was immunoSEQ multiplex PCR. The sample has roughly 14,000 clones, about 80% seen once. The TCR comes from a female donor in good health, enrolled as a control in a pregnancy study. The gene calls are TRBV9 and TRBJ2-3; possible D gene TRBD1, 6 bases. The sequences come from CD8+ T cells from peripheral blood mononuclear cells, collected after pregnancy. The CDR3 coding sequence is TGTGCCAGCAGCGTAGCTCCAGGGGTAAGCACAGATACGCAGTATTTT. The encoded protein is CASSVAPGVSTDTQYF.